The 20 T cell receptor beta chains below all came from one sample that was sequenced in a study of blood T cell repertoires in COVID-19. Clones were read by immunoSEQ multiplex PCR, and TCRdb kept only the in-frame ones, dropping some. The sample holds 45,000 to 65,000 clones; around 80% are singletons and the top ten take roughly 3.2%. The source material was peripheral blood. Receptor source: a man aged 55 to 70 with acute or convalescent COVID-19.

V gene TRBV5-6 combines with J gene TRBJ1-1, with a weak D call TRBD1 (5 bases). Germline V gene lookup returns CDR1 SGHDT and CDR2 YYEEEE. This CDR3 comprises 15 residues. V lost 4 bases and J lost 1, with 14 bases in between. The CDR3 region has the DNA TGTGCCAGCAGCCTTCTAGGGGCCGGGAACACTGAAGCTTTCTTT. Encoded protein: CASSLLGAGNTEAFF.

The rearrangement links TRBV6-1 to TRBJ1-5; 7 bases agree with TRBD1. V shed 3 bases, J shed 0 bases, and the junction held 8 bases outside the gene matches. Germline V gene sequence: CDR1 MNHNS, CDR2 SASEGT. The CDR3 totals 17 residues. The CDR3: CASSEKRDRYSNQPQHF. CDR3 nucleotide sequence: TGTGCCAGCAGTGAGAAGAGGGACAGATATAGCAATCAGCCCCAGCATTTT.

The chain links TRBV9 to TRBJ1-5; 7 bases align to TRBD1. Per germline, CDR1 SGDLS and CDR2 YYNGEE. The CDR3 contains 14 residues. J gave up 6 bases and V 5 bases, and 8 bases lay outside the gene matches. CDR3 in amino acids: CASSSDRWGQPQHF. CDR3 DNA sequence: TGTGCCAGCAGTTCGGACAGGTGGGGTCAGCCCCAGCATTTT.

The V call is TRBV7-3, the J call TRBJ1-3; D is unresolved. CDR3 length: 16 residues. Germline lookup yields CDR1 SGHTA and CDR2 FQGTGA. Trimming stripped 0 bases from V and 2 bases from J, with 11 bases between. CDR3 residues: CASSLTQAGTGNTIYF. In nucleotides, the CDR3 is TGTGCCAGCAGCTTAACCCAAGCGGGTACTGGAAACACCATATATTTT.

As concerns this clone: Relative to the germline gene, one junction end is altered; a read error may explain this. V and J are TRBV6-1 and TRBJ1-2, with TRBD1 as a possible D gene (6 bases). This CDR3 spans 15 amino acids. Germline CDR1 is MNHNS and CDR2 is SASEGT. The CDR3 is CASSERGQSNYGYAF. As DNA, the CDR3 is TGTGCCAGCAGTGAAAGGGGACAATCCAACTATGGCTACGCCTTC.

This sequence joins TRBV12-3 or TRBV12-4 and TRBJ1-5; no clear D gene. This CDR3 is built from 12 residues. V lost 6 bases and J lost 4, with 7 bases in between. The CDR3 loop reads CASSGANQPQHF. The CDR3 DNA is TGTGCCAGCAGCGGTGCAAATCAGCCCCAGCATTTT.

The chain links TRBV9 to TRBJ2-1; D uncertain. The V gene's germline CDR1 is SGDLS and CDR2 YYNGEE. The CDR3 length is 13 residues. Trimming left V 4 bases short and J 0 bases short, with 5 bases between. CDR3 in amino acids: CASSLSSYNEQFF. CDR3 DNA: TGTGCCAGCAGCTTGAGCTCCTACAATGAGCAGTTCTTC.

Here the CDR3 reads CASTGERGAGELFF. CDR3 nucleotide sequence: TGTGCCAGTACGGGGGAGAGAGGGGCCGGGGAGCTGTTTTTT. The chain carries TRBV19 and TRBJ2-2; D perhaps matches TRBD2 (6 bases). Trimming stripped 7 bases from V and 6 bases from J, with 15 bases between. CDR3 size: 14 residues. Germline V gene data show CDR1 as LNHDA and CDR2 as SQIVND (reference sequence).

This clone was seen more than once but under ten times. The gene calls are TRBV24-1 and TRBJ2-1; tentative D call: TRBD1 (6 bases). The ends were cut back, 1 base at V and 0 bases at J, with 30 bases in the middle. This CDR3 comprises 23 residues. Germline V CDR1 and CDR2: KGHDR, SFDVKD. CDR3 nucleotides: TGTGCCACCAGTGATTTAGTGAGACAGGCCCGTTCTACCTTCCGGAGCTCCTACAATGAGCAGTTCTTC. It translates to CATSDLVRQARSTFRSSYNEQFF.

The chain carries TRBV13 and TRBJ1-1, with D perhaps TRBD1 (5 bases). The CDR3 has 15 residues. Germline V lookup: CDR1 PRHDT, CDR2 FYEKMQ (reference sequence). The V and J ends lost 5 bases and 5 bases respectively, with 18 bases between them. The CDR3 sequence: CASSPQGLGGTEAFF. CDR3 nucleotides: TGTGCCAGCAGCCCCCAAGGGTTGGGGGGGACTGAAGCTTTCTTT.

In the case of this clone: Its ends do not fully match the called genes, so a read error is possible. This chain joins TRBV9 and TRBJ1-1; D not certain. Germline V lookup: CDR1 SGDLS, CDR2 YYNGEE. This CDR3 has 13 residues. The CDR3 coding sequence is TGTGCCAGCAACGTAGTTCGGGACACTGAAGCTTTCTTT. This encodes CASNVVRDTEAFF.

The chain employs TRBV6-1 and TRBJ2-7, with TRBD2 as a possible D gene (5 bases). There are 12 residues in the CDR3. The germline V gene has CDR1 MNHNS and CDR2 SASEGT. V gave up 2 bases and J gave up 9 bases, with 11 bases separating them. The CDR3 here is CASSEWRFGQYF. The CDR3 region has the DNA TGTGCCAGCAGTGAATGGAGGTTTGGGCAGTACTTC.

This clone turned up a few times. The chain links TRBV6-1 to TRBJ2-6, with D possibly matching TRBD2 (5 bases). Per germline, CDR1 MNHNS and CDR2 SASEGT. Trimming removed 3 bases at V and 0 bases at J, with 9 bases between. The CDR3 covers 16 residues. The CDR3 protein is CASSEDFPSGANVLTF. In DNA form, the CDR3 reads TGTGCCAGCAGTGAGGACTTCCCCTCTGGGGCCAACGTCCTGACTTTC.

This chain connects TRBV5-8 to TRBJ2-5; D is unclear. CDR3 length equals 13 residues. V was clipped by 4 bases and J by 2 bases, with 9 bases between them. Germline lookup yields CDR1 SGHTS and CDR2 YDEGEE. In DNA, the CDR3 is TGTGCCAGCAGCCCTGCGGCTCAAGAGACCCAGTACTTC. This codes for CASSPAAQETQYF.

The V call is TRBV5-6, the J call TRBJ1-2; 8 positions agree with TRBD1. CDR3 length equals 17 residues. J was trimmed by 6 bases and V by 1 base; bases with no gene match: 14. From germline, CDR1 is SGHDT and CDR2 YYEEEE. The CDR3 loop reads CASSLLAGGTKRDGYTF. In DNA form, the CDR3 reads TGTGCCAGCAGCTTGTTGGCAGGGGGCACTAAACGGGATGGCTACACCTTC.

The chain uses TRBV19 and TRBJ1-2; tentatively, D is TRBD1 (6 bases). Germline assignment: CDR1 LNHDA and CDR2 SQIVND (reference sequence). The CDR3 is 14 amino acids. V was pared by 6 bases and J by 2 bases, with 13 bases between. The CDR3 DNA is TGTGCCAGTAGACACGGGGGGGCGAACTATGGCTACACCTTC. Protein sequence: CASRHGGANYGYTF.

The rearrangement uses TRBV28 and TRBJ1-6, with TRBD1 as a possible D gene (5 bases). The germline CDR1 and CDR2 sequences are MDHEN and SYDVKM. This CDR3 is 15 amino acids long. V shed 2 bases and J shed 4 bases, with 9 bases lying between them. CDR3 in amino acids: CASSLRDSYNSPLHF. DNA for the CDR3: TGTGCCAGCAGTTTAAGAGACAGTTATAATTCACCCCTCCACTTT.

The V call is TRBV12-5, the J call TRBJ1-1; a weak D match, TRBD1 (5 bases). The ends were cut back, 1 base at V and 5 bases at J, with 8 bases in the middle. This CDR3 has 13 residues. Looked up from germline, CDR1 is LGHNT and CDR2 is FRNRAP. CDR3 sequence (DNA): TGTGCTAGTGGTTTGGAGGCAGGGACTGAAGCTTTCTTT. It codes for CASGLEAGTEAFF.

The rearrangement joins TRBV10-3 to TRBJ2-7; 8 nucleotides line up with TRBD1. Germline V gives CDR1 ENHRY, CDR2 SYGVKD. The V and J ends lost 6 bases and 0 bases, in that order; junction bases with no gene match: 4. The CDR3 totals 14 residues. The CDR3 sequence is CAIRKTGDSYEQYF. For the CDR3, the DNA is TGTGCCATCAGAAAGACAGGGGACTCCTACGAGCAGTACTTC.

A few counts support this clone. V gene TRBV29-1 combines with J gene TRBJ1-2; the D is unclear. Germline values: CDR1 SQVTM, CDR2 ANQGSEA. CDR3 length: 15 residues. V was shortened by 3 bases and J by 8 bases, with 22 bases between the two germline ends. The CDR3 region has the DNA TGCAGCGTTGATTTTTCACCGACAACAAGGCGAGGCTACACCTTC. Its translation is CSVDFSPTTRRGYTF.